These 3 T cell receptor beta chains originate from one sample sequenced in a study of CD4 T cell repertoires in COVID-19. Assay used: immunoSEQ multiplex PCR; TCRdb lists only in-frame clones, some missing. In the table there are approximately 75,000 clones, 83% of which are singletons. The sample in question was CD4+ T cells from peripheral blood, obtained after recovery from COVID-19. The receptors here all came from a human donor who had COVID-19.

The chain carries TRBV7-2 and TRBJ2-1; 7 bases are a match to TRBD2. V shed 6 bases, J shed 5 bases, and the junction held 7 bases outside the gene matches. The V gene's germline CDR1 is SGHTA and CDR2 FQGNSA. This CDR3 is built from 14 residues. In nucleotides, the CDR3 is TGTGCCAGCAGGGGCGGACTAGTCAACAATGAGCAGTTCTTC. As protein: CASRGGLVNNEQFF.

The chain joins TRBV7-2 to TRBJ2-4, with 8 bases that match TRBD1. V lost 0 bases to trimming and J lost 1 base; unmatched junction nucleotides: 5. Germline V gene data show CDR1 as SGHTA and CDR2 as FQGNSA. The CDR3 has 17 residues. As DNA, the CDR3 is TGTGCCAGCAGCTTAGCGCGGGACAGGAGTGCCAAAAACATTCAGTACTTC. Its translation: CASSLARDRSAKNIQYF.

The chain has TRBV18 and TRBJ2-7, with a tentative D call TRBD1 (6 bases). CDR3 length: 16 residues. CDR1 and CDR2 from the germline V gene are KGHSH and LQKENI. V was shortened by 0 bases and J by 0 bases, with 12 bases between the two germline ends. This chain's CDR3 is CASSPPNRASSYEQYF. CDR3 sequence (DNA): TGTGCCAGCTCACCACCGAACAGGGCCAGCTCCTACGAGCAGTACTTC.